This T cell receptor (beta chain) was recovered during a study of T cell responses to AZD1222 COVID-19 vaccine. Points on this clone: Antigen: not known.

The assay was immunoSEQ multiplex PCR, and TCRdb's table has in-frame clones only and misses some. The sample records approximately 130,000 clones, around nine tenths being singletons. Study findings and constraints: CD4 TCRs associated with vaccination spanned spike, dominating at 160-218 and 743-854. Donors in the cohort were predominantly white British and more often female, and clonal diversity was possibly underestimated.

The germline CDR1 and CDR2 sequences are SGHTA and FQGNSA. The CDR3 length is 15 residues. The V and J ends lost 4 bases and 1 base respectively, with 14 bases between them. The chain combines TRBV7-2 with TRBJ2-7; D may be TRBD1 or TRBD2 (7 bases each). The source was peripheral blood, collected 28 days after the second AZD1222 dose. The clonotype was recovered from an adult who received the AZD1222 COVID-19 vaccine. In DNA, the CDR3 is TGTGCCAGCAGCTCCAGGGGGGGTCTATCCTACGAGCAGTACTTC. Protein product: CASSSRGGLSYEQYF.